This TCR beta chain was documented in a study of blood T cell repertoires in COVID-19. About the research overall: From the United States, Italy and Spain came samples of acute and convalescent COVID-19. T cells, B-cell-depleted T cells, or PBMCs provided the cDNA or gDNA that served as material.

This clone was counted once. In the original workflow: Amplification from reference gene primers served as the basis for estimated nucleated cell counts. Only in-frame clones appear in the TCRdb table, and some are missing; sequencing was by immunoSEQ multiplex PCR. Clone size and the V and J calls come from that table; the DNA yielded D and trimming. Among 61,000 or so clones, roughly 90% were seen once, and the ten largest hold roughly 23%. Sequenced: peripheral blood. The clonotype was recovered from a woman between 50 and 59 years old with active or convalescent COVID-19.

Here the CDR3 reads CASSTMGVPGQGNTEAFF. In DNA form, the CDR3 reads TGTGCCAGCAGCACCATGGGAGTACCGGGACAGGGTAACACTGAAGCTTTCTTT. V is TRBV21-1 and J is TRBJ1-1; no DNA check was done on the table's D call, TRBD1. TRBV21-1 is classified as a pseudogene. This CDR3 is 18 amino acids long.